These 12 T cell receptor beta chains share one sample of origin, sequenced in a study of shared clonotypes between healthy human individuals. The repertoire was sequenced with immunoSEQ multiplex PCR; TCRdb's copy has only in-frame clones and lacks some. The table has roughly 2.2 million clones, 85% to 95% seen once. The sequencing sample was made of naive CD4+ T cells from PBMCs. Subset given: CD45RA+ positively selected. All receptors derive from a man between 18 and 35 years old in good health. Some clones in this sample may be carry-over from other donors' samples.

The chain links TRBV16 to TRBJ2-7; D is possibly TRBD2 (6 bases). Germline CDR1 KGHSY, CDR2 FQNENV. Trimming left V 8 bases short and J 0 bases short, with 17 bases between. The CDR3 extends over 15 amino acids. The CDR3 here is CASSILATSSYEQYF. CDR3 DNA sequence: TGTGCCAGCTCCATTTTGGCGACTAGCTCCTACGAGCAGTACTTC.

The genes are TRBV5-1 and TRBJ2-5, with D tentatively TRBD1 (7 bases). CDR3 length: 15 residues. Trimming shortened V by 0 bases and J by 4 bases, and 13 bases separated the two germline ends. Germline V gene data show CDR1 as SGHRS and CDR2 as YFSETQ. CDR3 nucleotide sequence: TGCGCCAGCAGCTTGGGCAGGGGGGCCCCAGAGACCCAGTACTTC. As protein: CASSLGRGAPETQYF. The full variable domain, rest sourced from reference TRBV5-1 and TRBJ2-5, is KAGVTQTPRYLIKTRGQQVTLSCSPISGHRSVSWYQQTPGQGLQFLFEYFSETQRNKGNFPGRFSGRQFSNSRSEMNVSTLELGDSALYLCASSLGRGAPETQYFGPGTRLLVL.

The chain joins TRBV4-3 to TRBJ1-4; possibly TRBD1 for D (5 bases). Trimming left V 3 bases short and J 6 bases short, with 17 bases between. This CDR3 contains 16 residues. CDR1 is LGHNA, CDR2 YSLEER, per germline. CDR3: CASSQRIQGGHEKLFF. CDR3 nucleotide sequence: TGCGCCAGCAGCCAGCGGATCCAGGGAGGTCATGAAAAACTGTTTTTT.

This clone has just one count. In nucleotides, the CDR3 is TGCGCCAGCAGCTTGTCCAGCGGGGTGAGGAAGACCCAGTACTTC. Translating gives CASSLSSGVRKTQYF. This chain links TRBV5-1 with TRBJ2-5, with 7 bases matching TRBD2. This CDR3 is built from 15 residues. V was pared by 1 base and J by 6 bases, with 9 bases of the junction left unmatched. CDR1 SGHRS and CDR2 YFSETQ come from the germline V gene.

A note on this clone: Additional DNA sequences in this sample encode the identical CDR3. V is TRBV7-2 and J is TRBJ2-7, with 7 positions matching TRBD1. Germline CDR1 and CDR2: SGHTA and FQGNSA. V lost 1 base to trimming and J lost 1 base; unmatched junction nucleotides: 4. This CDR3 has 15 amino acids. The CDR3 nucleotides read TGTGCCAGCAGCTTAGTAGGGACAGCTTCCTACGAGCAGTACTTC. Translated, it gives CASSLVGTASYEQYF. The full variable domain, with the rest looked up from reference TRBV7-2 and TRBJ2-7, is GAGVSQSPSNKVTEKGKDVELRCDPISGHTALYWYRQSLGQGLEFLIYFQGNSAPDKSGLPSDRFSAERTGGSVSTLTIQRTQQEDSAVYLCASSLVGTASYEQYFGPGTRLTVT.

V is TRBV4-2 and J is TRBJ2-4, with D perhaps assigned TRBD1 or TRBD2 (5 bases each). V was trimmed by 0 bases and J by 0 bases, leaving 9 bases between them. The CDR3 runs 16 residues. Looked up from germline, CDR1 is LGHNA and CDR2 is YNFKEQ. CDR3 bases: TGTGCCAGCAGCCAAGATTGGGACCCAGCCAAAAACATTCAGTACTTC. Translated, it gives CASSQDWDPAKNIQYF.

The chain links TRBV9 to TRBJ2-1; 9 positions agree with TRBD2. J gave up 7 bases and V 4 bases, and 9 bases lay outside the gene matches. The CDR3 sequence is 15 residues long. The germline CDR1 and CDR2 sequences are SGDLS and YYNGEE. Here the CDR3 reads CASSPTSGGRNEQFF. The CDR3 nucleotides are TGTGCCAGCAGCCCGACTAGCGGAGGTCGGAATGAGCAGTTCTTC.

The chain employs TRBV30 and TRBJ2-2; 15 bases map to TRBD2. Germline CDR1 reads GTSNPN; CDR2 reads SVGIG (reference sequence). This CDR3 has 16 residues. V lost 3 bases to trimming and J lost 8 bases; unmatched junction nucleotides: 7. The chain's CDR3 is CAWRGLAGGRGGELFF. CDR3 nucleotide sequence: TGTGCCTGGAGGGGACTAGCGGGAGGCCGAGGGGGGGAGCTGTTTTTT.

The J gene is TRBJ2-1, the V gene TRBV5-1, with 8 bases matching TRBD1. V gave up 0 bases and J gave up 15 bases; unmatched junction bases: 14. CDR1 is SGHRS and CDR2 is YFSETQ in the germline V gene. This CDR3 region has 15 residues. The CDR3 region has the DNA TGCGCCAGCAGCTTGGTGCAGGGGGCGGAGGGCCCCGGGTTCTTC. Amino acids: CASSLVQGAEGPGFF.

The rearrangement links TRBV29-1 to TRBJ2-1, with 10 bases matching TRBD2. Looked up from germline, CDR1 is SQVTM and CDR2 is ANQGSEA. The CDR3 sequence is 14 residues long. V shed 2 bases and J 8 bases; nucleotides not matched to a gene: 6. The CDR3 DNA is TGCAGCGTTGAACTAGCGGGAGAGGGGGATGAGCAGTTCTTC. Protein: CSVELAGEGDEQFF.

The chain carries TRBV7-3 and TRBJ2-7; no firm D call. CDR3 length equals 13 residues. Germline CDR1 is SGHTA and CDR2 is FQGTGA. The ends were cut back, 3 bases at V and 6 bases at J, with 12 bases in the middle. The CDR3 is CASSLLGVAEQYF. CDR3 coding DNA: TGTGCCAGCAGCTTGCTTGGGGTCGCCGAGCAGTACTTC.

This clone was recorded only once. This sequence joins TRBV6-5 and TRBJ2-7; D not certain. CDR3 length: 11 residues. V was cut by 7 bases and J by 4 bases, with 8 bases left in between. Germline V gene data show CDR1 as MNHEY and CDR2 as SVGAGI. The CDR3 sequence is CASKGVYEQYF. As DNA, the CDR3 is TGTGCCAGCAAAGGCGTTTACGAGCAGTACTTC.